The 25 T cell receptor beta chains below come from one sample, sequenced in a study of T cell repertoires in cytomegalovirus infection. No cognate antigen is known for these TCRs. TCRdb passed the reads through MiXCR, listing each CDR3 protein once. The sample contains about 830,000 distinct CDR3 sequences, 32% of which appear only once. The input for sequencing was cultured CD8+ T cells from PBMCs, taken from culture after CMV antigen stimulation. These TCRs come from a human donor in good health (CMV status not recorded). Some clones in this sample may be carry-over from other donors' samples.

This chain links TRBV15 with TRBJ1-5; D possibly corresponds to TRBD1 (6 bases). V lost 4 bases and J lost 4, with 11 bases in between. The CDR3 loop spans 14 amino acids. Germline V gene data show CDR1 as LNHNV and CDR2 as YYDKDF (reference sequence). CDR3 coding DNA: TGTGCCACCAGCAACAGGGAATGGAATCAGCCCCAGCATTTT. It specifies CATSNREWNQPQHF.

V usage is TRBV6-2 or TRBV6-3 and J usage is TRBJ1-1; TRBD1 agrees at 8 bases. This CDR3 is built from 14 residues. CDR1 is MNHEY and CDR2 is SVGEGT in the germline V gene. V trimming: 6 bases; J trimming: 3 bases; junction bases outside the gene matches: 6. The CDR3 bases are TGTGCCAGCAGACCGGACAGGGAGGACACTGAAGCTTTCTTT. Translating it yields CASRPDREDTEAFF.

This clonotype was seen only a few times. This chain joins TRBV7-2 and TRBJ1-3; D is unresolved. Trimming pared 5 bases from V and 2 bases from J, leaving 19 bases between. CDR1 SGHTA and CDR2 FQGNSA come from the germline V gene. The CDR3 sequence is 17 residues long. The CDR3 nucleotides are TGTGCCAGCAGCCGGACCGGTACGGTACTCCCTGGAAACACCATATATTTT. Translation gives CASSRTGTVLPGNTIYF.

The rearrangement links TRBV29-1 to TRBJ2-1; TRBD2 aligns across 14 bases. The CDR3 extends over 16 amino acids. Germline CDR1 SQVTM, CDR2 ANQGSEA. V lost 3 bases, J lost 3 bases, and 4 bases stayed unmatched. The CDR3 protein is CSVEGTSGGIYNEQFF. CDR3 bases: TGCAGCGTTGAGGGGACTAGCGGGGGAATCTACAATGAGCAGTTCTTC.

This clonotype was picked up a small number of times. The chain combines TRBV6-8 with TRBJ2-5, with 7 nucleotides matching TRBD1. J was trimmed by 1 base and V by 7 bases; bases with no gene match: 15. The CDR3 length is 17 residues. The germline CDR1 and CDR2 sequences are MNHGY and SAAAGT. DNA for the CDR3: TGTGCCAGCACAACCTCCCGGGACAGCCTAATCCAAGAGACCCAGTACTTC. Protein sequence: CASTTSRDSLIQETQYF.

With regard to this clonotype: This may be a read error: a much more frequent sequence differs by one nucleotide. V and J are TRBV7-2 and TRBJ2-7; TRBD2 matches 8 bases. V lost 3 bases and J lost 5; bases outside the gene matches: 9. This CDR3 has 15 residues. From germline, CDR1 is SGHTA and CDR2 FQGNSA. The CDR3 region has the DNA TGTGCCAGCAGCTTCAACCCCGGGGGGGTCAACGAGCAGTACGTC. It is translated as CASSFNPGGVNEQYV.

This clonotype was recorded once. Compared with germline, one end of the junction differs, possibly owing to a read error. The chain links TRBV7-2 to TRBJ1-6, with D unclear. CDR3 length: 13 amino acids. The germline V gene encodes CDR1 SGHTA and CDR2 FQGNSA. CDR3 sequence reads: CVSSQEGSSPLHF. The CDR3 DNA reads TGTGTCAGCAGCCAGGAAGGGAGTTCACCCCTCCACTTT.

This sequence joins TRBV27 and TRBJ1-2, with 7 bases matching TRBD1. The germline V gene encodes CDR1 MNHEY and CDR2 SMNVEV (reference sequence). Trimming took 6 bases from V and 4 from J; bases not matched to a gene: 8. The CDR3 consists of 14 residues. The CDR3 nucleotides read TGTGCCAGCAGACCTGGGACAGCACTCTATGGCTACACCTTC. It encodes CASRPGTALYGYTF.

The chain combines TRBV7-2 with TRBJ2-3; perhaps TRBD2 as D (5 bases). Germline V gene sequence: CDR1 SGHTA, CDR2 FQGNSA. V lost 1 base, J lost 4 bases, and 18 bases lay in between. There are 17 residues in the CDR3. CDR3 sequence: CASSLVEGALGPDTQYF. For the CDR3, the DNA is TGTGCCAGCAGCTTAGTTGAGGGTGCACTCGGCCCAGATACGCAGTATTTT.

This clonotype came up once. The chain joins TRBV10-3 to TRBJ2-5; possibly TRBD2 for D (6 bases). The CDR3 consists of 17 residues. V was pared by 6 bases and J by 3 bases, with 23 bases between. Germline values: CDR1 ENHRY, CDR2 SYGVKD. The CDR3 reads CAISPDFWFGGKETQYF. For the CDR3, the DNA is TGTGCCATCAGCCCGGATTTTTGGTTTGGGGGGAAAGAGACCCAGTACTTC.

The J gene is TRBJ2-2, the V gene TRBV20-1, with D maybe TRBD1 (6 bases). The ends were cut back, 5 bases at V and 1 base at J, with 14 bases in the middle. The germline CDR1 and CDR2 sequences are DFQATT and SNEGSKA (reference sequence). This CDR3 has 15 residues. The CDR3 loop is CSAYRVGKNTGELFF. CDR3 nucleotide sequence: TGCAGTGCTTACAGGGTGGGGAAGAACACCGGGGAGCTGTTTTTT.

CDR3 nucleotides: TGTGCCAGCAGCTTACCTCGCGCTAGCGGGAGCACAGATACGCAGTATTTT. This sequence encodes CASSLPRASGSTDTQYF. This chain links TRBV7-8 with TRBJ2-3; 8 nucleotides align to TRBD2. Germline V gene lookup returns CDR1 SGHVS and CDR2 FQNEAQ. The length of the CDR3 is 17 residues. Trimming at V came to 2 bases and at J to 0 bases, leaving 7 bases not matched to a gene.

This clonotype was detected a few times. This sequence joins TRBV6-1 and TRBJ2-7; 7 bases are shared with TRBD1. The germline V gene has CDR1 MNHNS and CDR2 SASEGT. Unmatched junction bases numbered 5, after V lost 6 bases and J lost 0 bases. The CDR3 has 14 residues. The chain's CDR3 is CASRTGPSSYEQYF. The CDR3 region has the DNA TGTGCCAGCAGGACAGGGCCAAGCTCCTACGAGCAGTACTTC.

This clonotype has just a few counts. The chain has TRBV9 and TRBJ2-3; no clear D gene. The ends were cut back, 2 bases at V and 2 bases at J, with 15 bases in the middle. Germline assignment: CDR1 SGDLS and CDR2 YYNGEE. There are 16 residues in the CDR3. The CDR3 nucleotides read TGTGCCAGCAGCGTTACGGTGGGCGCCGACACAGATACGCAGTATTTT. Its protein product is CASSVTVGADTDTQYF.

V usage is TRBV19 and J usage is TRBJ1-1; D unresolved. Germline assignment: CDR1 LNHDA and CDR2 SQIVND (reference sequence). CDR3 length equals 13 residues. The ends were cut back, 6 bases at V and 1 base at J, with 9 bases in the middle. The CDR3 DNA is TGTGCCAGTAGGACGGAACGGAACACTGAAGCTTTCTTT. Its protein product is CASRTERNTEAFF.

J is TRBJ2-7 and V is TRBV27, with D perhaps TRBD2 (6 bases). Between the trimmed V and J ends, which lost 4 bases and 3 bases, there was a span of 13 bases. Germline V gene sequence: CDR1 MNHEY, CDR2 SMNVEV (reference sequence). The CDR3 is 14 amino acids. DNA for the CDR3: TGTGCCAGCAGTTATTCCGCGGGATTCTACGAGCAGTACGTC. It yields the protein CASSYSAGFYEQYV.

The chain is built from TRBV6-2 or TRBV6-3 and TRBJ1-1; tentatively, D is TRBD1 (6 bases). The CDR3 has 14 amino acids. V lost 2 bases and J 4 bases, leaving 11 bases between the germline ends. Germline V lookup: CDR1 MNHEY, CDR2 SVGEGT. The chain's CDR3 is CASSYRGASTEAFF. CDR3 DNA: TGTGCCAGCAGTTACAGGGGGGCGAGCACTGAAGCTTTCTTT.

This clonotype was observed a few times. The rearrangement uses TRBV3-1 and TRBJ2-7; perhaps TRBD1 as D (5 bases). The V end lost 1 base, the J end lost 2 bases, and 9 bases lay between the germline ends. CDR1 is LGHDT, CDR2 YNNKEL, per germline (reference sequence). This CDR3 spans 14 amino acids. DNA of the CDR3: TGTGCCAGCAGCCAAGCGACAGCAACCTACGAGCAGTACTTC. Amino acid sequence: CASSQATATYEQYF.

There are a few counts of this clonotype. The chain employs TRBV24-1 and TRBJ2-1; D ambiguous. The CDR3 is 15 residues long. Germline V gene sequence: CDR1 KGHDR, CDR2 SFDVKD. V lost 3 bases, J lost 0 bases, and 8 bases lay in between. The CDR3 protein is CATSDQGASYNEQFF. CDR3 in DNA: TGTGCCACCAGTGATCAAGGAGCCTCCTACAATGAGCAGTTCTTC.

This clonotype was seen a few times. The gene calls are TRBV12-3 or TRBV12-4 and TRBJ1-1; 7 positions match TRBD1. V lost 4 bases and J lost 11; bases outside the gene matches: 16. CDR3 length: 15 residues. CDR3 bases: TGTGCCAGCAGTTACCGGGACAGCTCACCGCGGGAGGCTTTCTTT. This sequence encodes CASSYRDSSPREAFF.

The CDR3 here is CASSYPGSGNEQFF. CDR3 DNA: TGTGCCAGCAGTTACCCGGGGTCCGGCAATGAGCAGTTCTTC. The chain uses TRBV6-5 and TRBJ2-1, with a tentative D call TRBD2 (5 bases). Trimming left V 2 bases short and J 6 bases short, with 11 bases between. The CDR3 totals 14 residues. CDR1 MNHEY and CDR2 SVGAGI come from the germline V gene.

Details on this clonotype: A much larger clone lies a single base off, so this may be a read error. The chain couples TRBV14 to TRBJ1-1, with D unclear. The germline gives CDR1 SGHDN, CDR2 FVKESK. V lost 1 base, J lost 0 bases, and 15 bases lay in between. The CDR3 loop spans 17 amino acids. As DNA, the CDR3 is TGTGCCAGCAGCCAAGGACCCTTTTGGATAGTGAACACTGAAGCTTTCTTT. This gives the protein CASSQGPFWIVNTEAFF.

The chain carries TRBV27 and TRBJ1-2; a weak D match, TRBD1 (6 bases). V was trimmed by 7 bases and J by 4 bases, leaving 13 bases between them. The germline V gene encodes CDR1 MNHEY and CDR2 SMNVEV (reference sequence). This CDR3 spans 13 amino acids. CDR3 sequence reads: CASTPGGGYGYTF. The CDR3 bases are TGTGCCAGCACCCCGGGGGGCGGCTATGGCTACACCTTC.

The chain links TRBV7-9 to TRBJ1-5; unclear D gene. This CDR3 is 13 amino acids long. Germline values: CDR1 SEHNR, CDR2 FQNEAQ (reference sequence). The V gene lost 1 base and the J gene lost 8 bases, with 9 bases spanning the gap. The CDR3 nucleotides read TGTGCCAGCAGCTTAGATGGTTCTGAGCCCCAGCATTTT. It translates to CASSLDGSEPQHF. Together with reference TRBV7-9 and TRBJ1-5, the CDR3 gives the full variable domain: DTGVSQNPRHKITKRGQNVTFRCDPISEHNRLYWYRQTLGQGPEFLTYFQNEAQLEKSRLLSDRFSAERPKGSFSTLEIQRTEQGDSAMYLCASSLDGSEPQHFGDGTRLSIL.

The chain combines TRBV12-3 or TRBV12-4 with TRBJ1-2; the D gene is possibly TRBD1 (5 bases). Trimming cost V 2 bases and J 6 bases, with 13 bases left between them. CDR3 size: 14 residues. The CDR3 sequence: CASSLNPGLDGYTF. For the CDR3, the DNA is TGTGCCAGCAGTTTAAACCCAGGGTTGGATGGCTACACCTTC.